The 2 T cell receptor beta chains below were found in one sample sequenced in a study of graft-versus-host responses after intestinal transplantation. Generated by immunoSEQ multiplex PCR, the TCRdb table keeps only in-frame clones and is missing some. The sample carries over 75,000 clones, about nine tenths recorded once. These receptors are not linked to any known antigen. The material sequenced was unstimulated CD8+ T cells sorted from spleen or lymph node cells, taken before transplant. The receptors were gathered from a human donor who was the organ donor for an intestinal transplant.

The rearrangement links TRBV16 to TRBJ2-1; a possible D gene is TRBD1 (5 bases). CDR1 KGHSY and CDR2 FQNENV come from the germline V gene. CDR3 size: 13 residues. The V gene lost 4 bases and the J gene lost 7 bases, with 11 bases spanning the gap. The CDR3 reads CASSPQGWNEQFF. The CDR3 DNA sequence: TGTGCCAGCAGCCCGCAGGGCTGGAATGAGCAGTTCTTC.

The rearrangement joins TRBV19 to TRBJ2-7; D remains unclear. The CDR3 is 14 amino acids. Germline V gene lookup returns CDR1 LNHDA and CDR2 SQIVND (reference sequence). Trimming stripped 5 bases from V and 1 base from J, with 12 bases between. Here the CDR3 DNA reads TGTGCCAGTAGTCCGAGTCTCGGGTCCTACGAGCAGTACTTC. It specifies CASSPSLGSYEQYF.